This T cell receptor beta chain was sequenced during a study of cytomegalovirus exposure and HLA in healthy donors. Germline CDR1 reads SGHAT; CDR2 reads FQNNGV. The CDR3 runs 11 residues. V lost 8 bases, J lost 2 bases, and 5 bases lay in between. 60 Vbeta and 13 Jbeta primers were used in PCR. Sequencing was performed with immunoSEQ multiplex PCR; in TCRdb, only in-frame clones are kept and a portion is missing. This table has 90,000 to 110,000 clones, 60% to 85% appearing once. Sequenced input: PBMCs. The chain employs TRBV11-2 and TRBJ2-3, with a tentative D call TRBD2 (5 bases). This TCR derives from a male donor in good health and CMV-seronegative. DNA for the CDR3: TGTGCCAGCGGACTCACAGATACGCAGTATTTT. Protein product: CASGLTDTQYF.